The present T cell receptor (beta chain) was sequenced within a study of early T cells in non-severe SARS-CoV-2 infection (dated by TCRdb to the early 2020s). Study-wide context: Because TCR sequencing relied on bulk RNA taken from unsorted whole blood, pairing of alpha and beta chains was not possible.

Library construction relied on 5' RACE. The sequencer listed for this sample is NextSeq 500. The TCR library protocol attached unique molecular identifiers to individual cDNA molecules to correct for sequencing error and PCR bias. Both TCR alpha and beta chains were sequenced, and tight co-correlation was observed between alpha and beta sequence abundances in each sample. The paper's processing steps were these. V gene, J gene and CDR3 annotation of TCR sequences was performed with Decombinator V4. TCRs were defined as expanded if a significant change between any two time points was detected under a Poisson model with p below 0.0001. TCR abundances were normalised to the total number of TCRs sequenced in each sample and reported as counts per million. MAIT TCRs were defined by TRAV1-2 paired with TRAJ12, TRAJ20 or TRAJ33, and iNKT TCRs by TRAV10 paired with TRAJ18. VDJdb, accessed on 1 November 2021, was searched for TCRs annotated for CMV, EBV and SARS-CoV-2, and TCRs annotated for more than one antigen were excluded. TCRdb handled the public reads itself, with Q25 trimming in fastp and clone calling in MiXCR, and kept productive beta chains. Every entry covers one CDR3 protein and lists the most common genes and DNA from its rows. Here the V and J calls rest on TCRdb's processing, not on the authors' analysis. The sample profile shows roughly 110,000 distinct CDR3 sequences; 11% of them were found once. The top ten constitute 6.5% to 8% of the sample.

Results and caveats for the whole study, not just this receptor: VDJdb matching was skewed toward anti-spike CD8 responses and likely underestimated virus-specific expansions, missing private and CD4 specificities.

Set within a cohort of healthcare workers in London, UK, this nested case-control study involved weekly PCR testing of nasopharyngeal swabs along with blood sampling. Healthcare workers were recruited between 23 and 31 March 2020, during the week of the UK lockdown, and were followed weekly for up to 16 weeks. In the germline V gene, CDR1 corresponds to SNHLY and CDR2 to FYNNEI. CDR3 length: 16 amino acids, cysteine to phenylalanine. CDR3 DNA is the only sequence kept; it has 48 bases, read in frame from the first base. Ends trimmed: V by 0 bases, J by 4 bases; bases unmatched to a gene: 7. The count of this clonotype is one. Which antigen it targets is not known. Per-nucleotide qualities are absent, and no much larger clonotype sits a single base away. A lone read is weak support.

Source material: whole blood. The source is an adult who was a healthcare worker with PCR-confirmed SARS-CoV-2 infection or an uninfected control (not recorded which). This chain joins TRBV2 to TRBJ1-1, with 8 bases in between that match TRBD1. The nucleotides read TGTGCCAGCAGTGAAGCTTGGACAGGGCGGGGCACTGAAGCTTTCTTT. Translated, it reads CASSEAWTGRGTEAFF.